This T cell receptor (beta chain) was observed in a study of human thymus T cells. From resections taken during corrective heart surgery, the thymus tissue was obtained. Libraries were prepared by immunoSEQ multiplex PCR; TCRdb keeps only in-frame clonotypes and omits some of them. The sample comprises roughly 86,000 clones, around 96% of which are singletons, and approximately 0.03% rests with the top ten. This CDR3 is 14 amino acids long. Germline V gene data show CDR1 as SNHLY and CDR2 as FYNNEI. Trimming took off 2 bases at V and 6 bases at J, with 11 bases between the two ends. The rearrangement links TRBV2 to TRBJ2-4; D call uncertain. The receptor was isolated from a boy younger than two with a congenital heart defect but otherwise immunologically healthy. The sequencing sample was made of thymus tissue. The CDR3 here is CASSESADLNIQYF. DNA for the CDR3: TGTGCCAGCAGTGAATCTGCGGACCTAAACATTCAGTACTTC. Supplemented by reference TRBV2 and TRBJ2-4, the full variable domain reads EPEVTQTPSHQVTQMGQEVILRCVPISNHLYFYWYRQILGQKVEFLVSFYNNEISEKSEIFDDQFSVERPDGSNFTLKIRSTKLEDSAMYFCASSESADLNIQYFGAGTRLSVL.